Listed below are T cell receptor beta chains from one sample, sequenced in a study of response to subunit inactivated influenza vaccine. Each CDR3 protein gets one entry after TCRdb re-called the RT-PCR reads with MiXCR. This table holds about 480,000 distinct CDR3 sequences, around 13% found once. This material consisted of PBMCs from blood, taken 45 days after vaccination. Receptors were obtained from a man between 50 and 59 years old who received an inactivated influenza vaccine. Each CDR3 is given with its conserved first and last residue. The order of the fields is CDR3 length, clone size, V gene, D gene, J gene, CDR3 protein, CDR3 DNA. A D gene is named only where the DNA matches it firmly. Expanded clones are given a class, and other clones once, few, many or no size at all.

11	.	TRBV18	.	TRBJ2-7	CASSLNREQYF	TGTGCCAGCTCACTTAATAGGGAGCAGTACTTC
14	few	TRBV3-1	TRBD2	TRBJ2-7	CASSQGLANYEQYF	TGTGCCAGCAGCCAAGGACTAGCGAACTACGAGCAGTACTTC
13	many	TRBV20-1	.	TRBJ1-5	CSATAGGGQPQHF	TGCAGTGCTACCGCGGGGGGGGGTCAGCCCCAGCATTTT
15	.	TRBV7-9	TRBD2	TRBJ2-5	CASSLSGLPQETQYF	TGTGCCAGCAGCTTATCGGGACTACCGCAAGAGACCCAGTACTTC
14	.	TRBV5-8	.	TRBJ1-2	CASSPAGTYYGYTF	TGTGCCAGCAGCCCCGCCGGGACATACTATGGCTACACCTTC
14	.	TRBV7-6	.	TRBJ2-1	CASSFRGYGDEQFF	TGTGCCAGCAGCTTTAGGGGATACGGCGATGAGCAGTTCTTC
12	few	TRBV12-3/TRBV12-4	.	TRBJ2-7	CASAGYSYEQYF	TGTGCCAGCGCGGGATACTCCTACGAGCAGTACTTC
17	.	TRBV27	TRBD1	TRBJ2-7	CASNRGTGGGMFYEQYF	TGTGCCAGCAATAGAGGGACAGGGGGCGGCATGTTCTACGAGCAGTACTTC
15	few	TRBV5-5	.	TRBJ2-1	CASSFAGSSYNEQFF	TGTGCCAGCAGCTTCGCCGGAAGCTCCTACAATGAGCAGTTCTTC
15	few	TRBV4-3	.	TRBJ2-1	CASSQDSDYSNEQFF	TGCGCCAGCAGCCAAGACTCCGACTACAGCAATGAGCAGTTCTTC
15	few	TRBV12-3/TRBV12-4	.	TRBJ2-7	CASSLSGDGSYEQYF	TGTGCCAGCAGTTTATCGGGGGACGGCTCCTACGAGCAGTACTTC
11	few	TRBV20-1	.	TRBJ2-1	CSALPAPEQFF	TGCAGTGCTCTACCAGCTCCTGAGCAGTTCTTC
13	few	TRBV10-3	TRBD2	TRBJ2-1	CANRRGGDNEQFF	TGTGCCAACCGGCGGGGGGGTGATAATGAGCAGTTCTTC
16	.	TRBV7-6	TRBD1	TRBJ2-7	CASSFDPGQGSYEQYF	TGTGCCAGCAGCTTCGACCCGGGACAGGGGTCCTACGAGCAGTACTTC
14	few	TRBV20-1	TRBD2	TRBJ2-7	CSARQAGANYEQYF	TGCAGTGCCAGGCAAGCGGGAGCCAACTACGAGCAGTACTTC
17	.	TRBV4-3	TRBD2	TRBJ2-1	CASSPGHAGGLYNEQFF	TGCGCCAGCAGCCCAGGACACGCGGGGGGGCTCTACAATGAGCAGTTCTTC
12	once	TRBV2	.	TRBJ2-7	CASRRRAYEQYF	TGTGCCAGCAGGCGCCGGGCCTACGAGCAGTACTTC
17	few	TRBV7-8	TRBD2	TRBJ2-7	CASSLGWSSGRSYEQYF	TGTGCCAGCAGCTTAGGGTGGTCAAGCGGGAGAAGTTACGAGCAGTACTTC
14	many	TRBV29-1	TRBD1	TRBJ2-7	CSVPGPGTGHEQYF	TGCAGCGTCCCCGGTCCCGGGACAGGGCACGAGCAGTACTTC
13	.	TRBV2	.	TRBJ2-3	CASKRYLQDTQYF	TGTGCCAGTAAGAGGTACCTCCAAGATACGCAGTATTTT
15	few	TRBV11-2	TRBD1	TRBJ2-3	CASSQGAGGMYTQYF	TGTGCCAGCAGCCAAGGGGCAGGGGGCATGTATACGCAGTATTTT
18	few	TRBV18	TRBD2	TRBJ2-1	CASSPNRAATSGSGEQFF	TGTGCCAGCTCACCAAATCGGGCCGCGACTAGCGGGAGCGGTGAGCAGTTCTTC
18	.	TRBV28	.	TRBJ2-1	CASSPITPQGTTDNEQFF	TGTGCCAGCAGCCCCATCACCCCCCAGGGAACTACTGACAATGAGCAGTTCTTC
12	many	TRBV12-3/TRBV12-4	.	TRBJ1-6	CASSWPNSPLHF	TGTGCCAGCAGTTGGCCAAATTCACCCCTCCACTTT
14	few	TRBV12-3/TRBV12-4	TRBD2	TRBJ2-7	CASSPSGSVHEQYF	TGTGCCAGCAGTCCTAGCGGGAGTGTCCACGAGCAGTACTTC
13	many	TRBV12-3/TRBV12-4	.	TRBJ2-1	CASRLPGPNRQFF	TGTGCCAGCAGGCTCCCGGGACCAAATAGGCAGTTCTTC
15	.	TRBV10-3	.	TRBJ2-1	CAISEDRGSYNEQFF	TGTGCCATCAGTGAGGACCGGGGATCCTACAATGAGCAGTTCTTC
17	many	TRBV20-1	.	TRBJ2-4	CSAPILASPWTKNIQYF	TGCAGTGCCCCGATTCTAGCATCGCCTTGGACCAAAAACATTCAGTACTTC
16	.	TRBV7-3	TRBD2	TRBJ2-3	CASSSFLAGGIDTQYF	TGTGCCAGCAGCTCCTTCCTAGCGGGAGGGATTGATACGCAGTATTTT
15	few	TRBV5-1	.	TRBJ2-1	CASGRGDSTYNEQFF	TGCGCCAGCGGCCGGGGAGACAGCACCTACAATGAGCAGTTCTTC
17	few	TRBV10-3	TRBD2	TRBJ2-1	CAISEGLAGVRGNEQFF	TGTGCCATCAGTGAGGGACTAGCGGGGGTTCGGGGGAATGAGCAGTTCTTC
12	many	TRBV29-1	.	TRBJ2-1	CSVYSSSWGQFF	TGCAGCGTTTATTCATCGTCATGGGGGCAGTTCTTC
16	.	TRBV4-2	.	TRBJ2-1	CASSQDFTGWYNEQFF	TGTGCCAGCAGCCAAGATTTTACAGGGTGGTACAATGAGCAGTTCTTC
15	many	TRBV5-5	TRBD2	TRBJ2-3	CASSRTSGTVDTQYF	TGTGCCAGCAGCAGGACTAGCGGGACGGTAGATACGCAGTATTTT
13	.	TRBV12-3/TRBV12-4	.	TRBJ2-1	CASSLEVTRVQFF	TGTGCCAGCAGTTTAGAGGTGACTAGGGTGCAGTTCTTC
14	.	TRBV7-2	.	TRBJ2-7	CASSLGSFSYEQYF	TGTGCCAGCAGCTTAGGGAGCTTCTCCTACGAGCAGTACTTC
13	many	TRBV29-1	.	TRBJ2-3	CSVDIGRTDTQYF	TGCAGCGTTGACATCGGGAGAACAGATACGCAGTATTTT
14	.	TRBV3-1	TRBD1	TRBJ2-3	CASSQARGRDTQYF	TGTGCCAGCAGCCAGGCAAGGGGGCGAGATACGCAGTATTTT
16	many	TRBV20-1	TRBD2	TRBJ2-7	CSARGHPGAGLYEQYF	TGCAGTGCTAGAGGCCACCCCGGAGCGGGACTCTACGAGCAGTACTTC
14	few	TRBV5-1	.	TRBJ1-2	CASSLVVRGYGYTF	TGCGCCAGCAGCTTGGTGGTCAGGGGCTATGGCTACACCTTC
18	.	TRBV29-1	TRBD2	TRBJ2-1	CSVEGWGLAGGPGNEQFF	TGCAGCGTTGAAGGTTGGGGGCTAGCGGGAGGGCCTGGGAATGAGCAGTTCTTC
10	few	TRBV20-1	.	TRBJ1-1	CSVLQGPAFF	TGCAGTGTGTTACAGGGCCCAGCTTTCTTT
15	many	TRBV6-1	.	TRBJ2-3	CASSLTLVGTDTQYF	TGTGCCAGCAGTCTGACACTGGTCGGCACAGATACGCAGTATTTT
14	once	TRBV7-8	TRBD2	TRBJ2-7	CASSLRTSGREQYF	TGTGCCAGCAGCTTAAGGACTAGCGGGAGGGAGCAGTACTTC
14	many	TRBV12-3/TRBV12-4	.	TRBJ1-6	CASSASGSNSPLHF	TGTGCCAGCAGTGCATCGGGCAGTAATTCACCCCTCCACTTT
15	few	TRBV7-8	.	TRBJ2-3	CASRGGRLSTDTQYF	TGTGCCAGCAGGGGTGGGCGGCTTAGCACAGATACGCAGTATTTT
14	.	TRBV5-1	.	TRBJ2-3	CASAGQNRWDTQYF	TGCGCCAGCGCTGGACAGAATAGATGGGATACGCAGTATTTT
18	few	TRBV11-2	TRBD1	TRBJ2-4	CASSRGQGANLAKNIQYF	TGTGCCAGCAGCCGAGGACAGGGGGCAAACCTAGCCAAAAACATTCAGTACTTC